This T cell receptor beta chain was documented in a study of shared clonotypes between healthy human individuals. An even split of each subset's genomic DNA across several immunoSEQ plates was performed. Clones were read by immunoSEQ multiplex PCR, and TCRdb kept only the in-frame ones, dropping some. The data show a few million clones, with 85% to 95% seen just once and around 0.14% held by the top ten. Per germline, CDR1 SGHAT and CDR2 FQNNGV. This CDR3 is built from 15 residues. Deletions cut 1 base from V and 4 bases from J, with 14 bases between. Sequenced: naive CD4+ T cells sorted from blood. Noted subset: CD45RA+ positively selected. This sequence originates from a man younger than 30 in good health. The V gene is TRBV11-2, the J gene TRBJ2-7, with D possibly TRBD2 on 6 matching bases. In DNA, the CDR3 is TGTGCCAGCAGCTTAGGACTGGGGACTCCATACGAGCAGTACTTC. It codes for CASSLGLGTPYEQYF.